These T cell receptor beta chains were read from a single sample in a study of OX40 agonist ivuxolimab in advanced cancers. This table comes from immunoSEQ multiplex PCR, and its TCRdb copy is limited to in-frame clones, with some not included. In the table there are 70,000 to 95,000 clones, around 88% of which are singletons. The starting material was CD4+ or CD8+ T cells sorted from blood, obtained in a trial of the OX40 agonist ivuxolimab. These receptors were obtained from an adult with an advanced solid tumor such as melanoma, head and neck, liver or kidney cancer. Both conserved end residues are part of each CDR3. The order of the fields is D gene, clone size, V gene, J gene, CDR3 protein, CDR3 DNA. The D gene is left open where the match is weak. Some rows have no size entry. The others give once, few or many, or a class for an expanded clone.

d_gene: NA; abundance: once; v_gene: TRBV4-2; j_gene: TRBJ2-3; CDR3aa: CASSQAIGSADTQYF; CDR3nt: TGTGCCAGCAGCCAAGCTATTGGGAGTGCAGATACGCAGTATTTT
d_gene: NA; abundance: few; v_gene: TRBV11-3; j_gene: TRBJ2-3; CDR3aa: CASSPGLSTDTQYF; CDR3nt: TGTGCCAGCAGCCCTGGGCTAAGCACAGATACGCAGTATTTT
d_gene: NA; abundance: NA; v_gene: TRBV5-1; j_gene: TRBJ1-5; CDR3aa: CASSLDPDYQPQHF; CDR3nt: TGCGCCAGCAGCTTGGATCCGGACTATCAGCCCCAGCATTTT
d_gene: TRBD1; abundance: NA; v_gene: TRBV7-6; j_gene: TRBJ1-4; CDR3aa: CASSPGQGRNEKLFF; CDR3nt: TGTGCCAGCAGCCCCGGACAGGGGCGAAATGAAAAACTGTTTTTT
d_gene: TRBD1; abundance: once; v_gene: TRBV28; j_gene: TRBJ2-1; CDR3aa: CASSSIPGQGGYNEQFF; CDR3nt: TGTGCCAGCAGTTCTATCCCCGGACAGGGGGGGTACAATGAGCAGTTCTTC
d_gene: TRBD1; abundance: NA; v_gene: TRBV11-3; j_gene: TRBJ2-3; CDR3aa: CASSLEGTGADTQYF; CDR3nt: TGTGCCAGCAGCTTAGAGGGGACAGGGGCAGATACGCAGTATTTT
d_gene: NA; abundance: NA; v_gene: TRBV6-5; j_gene: TRBJ1-5; CDR3aa: CASSYSMESAQHF; CDR3nt: TGTGCCAGCAGTTACTCGATGGAGTCAGCCCAGCATTTT
d_gene: NA; abundance: NA; v_gene: TRBV21-1; j_gene: TRBJ2-3; CDR3aa: CASSKKGKEGKTSDTDTQYF; CDR3nt: TGTGCCAGCAGCAAAAAAGGGAAAGAGGGTAAGACTAGCGACACAGATACGCAGTATTTT
d_gene: TRBD1; abundance: NA; v_gene: TRBV5-4; j_gene: TRBJ2-5; CDR3aa: CASSLGAGGLETQYF; CDR3nt: TGTGCCAGCAGCTTGGGGGCAGGGGGCCTAGAGACCCAGTACTTC
d_gene: TRBD1; abundance: NA; v_gene: TRBV11-3; j_gene: TRBJ2-7; CDR3aa: CASSLRDRGPEQYF; CDR3nt: TGTGCCAGCAGCTTACGGGACAGGGGGCCCGAGCAGTACTTC
d_gene: NA; abundance: medium-sized; v_gene: TRBV2; j_gene: TRBJ2-2; CDR3aa: CASSDELANTGELFF; CDR3nt: TGTGCCAGCAGTGATGAGCTAGCGAACACCGGGGAGCTGTTTTTT
d_gene: NA; abundance: NA; v_gene: TRBV7-9; j_gene: TRBJ1-1; CDR3aa: CASSFSGQGTEAFF; CDR3nt: TGTGCCAGCAGCTTTTCTGGTCAGGGGACTGAAGCTTTCTTT
d_gene: NA; abundance: NA; v_gene: TRBV7-2; j_gene: TRBJ2-7; CDR3aa: CASSLAPSGSYEQYF; CDR3nt: TGTGCCAGCAGCTTAGCCCCGTCCGGCTCCTACGAGCAGTACTTC
d_gene: NA; abundance: NA; v_gene: TRBV21-1; j_gene: TRBJ2-5; CDR3aa: CASSKGRTATQYF; CDR3nt: TGTGCCAGCAGCAAAGGGCGGACCGCGACCCAGTACTTC
d_gene: NA; abundance: NA; v_gene: TRBV7-2; j_gene: TRBJ2-5; CDR3aa: CASSPRDFQETQYF; CDR3nt: TGTGCCAGCAGCCCACGGGACTTCCAAGAGACCCAGTACTTC
d_gene: TRBD1; abundance: NA; v_gene: TRBV6-1; j_gene: TRBJ1-1; CDR3aa: CASGGTGGTTEAFF; CDR3nt: TGTGCCAGCGGGGGGACAGGGGGGACGACTGAAGCTTTCTTT
d_gene: TRBD2; abundance: NA; v_gene: TRBV5-1; j_gene: TRBJ2-1; CDR3aa: CASSLEASGYNEQFF; CDR3nt: TGCGCCAGCAGCTTGGAGGCTAGCGGTTACAATGAGCAGTTCTTC
d_gene: TRBD1; abundance: NA; v_gene: TRBV7-9; j_gene: TRBJ2-7; CDR3aa: CASSYSGTGGEEQYF; CDR3nt: TGTGCCAGCAGCTACTCCGGGACAGGGGGAGAAGAGCAGTACTTC
d_gene: TRBD1; abundance: NA; v_gene: TRBV16; j_gene: TRBJ1-2; CDR3aa: CASSQRTGGGYTF; CDR3nt: TGTGCCAGCAGCCAACGGACAGGGGGCGGCTACACCTTC
d_gene: TRBD1; abundance: NA; v_gene: TRBV19; j_gene: TRBJ1-5; CDR3aa: CASSQQGASNQPQHF; CDR3nt: TGTGCCAGTAGCCAACAGGGGGCGAGCAATCAGCCCCAGCATTTT
d_gene: TRBD1; abundance: NA; v_gene: TRBV7-9; j_gene: TRBJ2-3; CDR3aa: CASSSWTGPADTQYF; CDR3nt: TGTGCCAGCAGCTCCTGGACAGGGCCCGCAGATACGCAGTATTTT
d_gene: TRBD2; abundance: NA; v_gene: TRBV27; j_gene: TRBJ2-2; CDR3aa: CASSLAGGPGTGELFF; CDR3nt: TGTGCCAGCAGTTTAGCGGGAGGGCCGGGGACCGGGGAGCTGTTTTTT
d_gene: NA; abundance: NA; v_gene: TRBV7-6; j_gene: TRBJ2-4; CDR3aa: CASREPKGTKNIQYF; CDR3nt: TGTGCCTCACGGGAGCCGAAGGGAACCAAAAACATTCAGTACTTC
d_gene: NA; abundance: once; v_gene: TRBV10-2; j_gene: TRBJ2-5; CDR3aa: CASSEDDSQETQYF; CDR3nt: TGCGCCAGCAGTGAGGACGACAGCCAAGAGACCCAGTACTTC
d_gene: TRBD2; abundance: NA; v_gene: TRBV9; j_gene: TRBJ2-1; CDR3aa: CASSVLSGRSDEQFF; CDR3nt: TGTGCCAGCAGCGTACTTAGCGGGAGGTCGGATGAGCAGTTCTTC
d_gene: NA; abundance: NA; v_gene: TRBV4-1; j_gene: TRBJ2-1; CDR3aa: CASSQPLRGSSYNEQFF; CDR3nt: TGCGCCAGCAGCCAACCTCTTAGGGGTAGCTCCTACAATGAGCAGTTCTTC
d_gene: NA; abundance: NA; v_gene: TRBV7-8; j_gene: TRBJ2-7; CDR3aa: CASSLGTASSYEQYF; CDR3nt: TGTGCCAGCAGCTTGGGGACTGCCAGCTCCTACGAGCAGTACTTC
d_gene: NA; abundance: NA; v_gene: TRBV18; j_gene: TRBJ2-1; CDR3aa: CASSLGAEYNEQFF; CDR3nt: TGTGCCAGCTCCCTCGGGGCAGAATACAATGAGCAGTTCTTC
d_gene: TRBD2; abundance: NA; v_gene: TRBV30; j_gene: TRBJ2-1; CDR3aa: CAWSAGGPGEQFF; CDR3nt: TGTGCCTGGAGTGCGGGAGGGCCAGGGGAGCAGTTCTTC
d_gene: NA; abundance: NA; v_gene: TRBV15; j_gene: TRBJ2-2; CDR3aa: CATSRVDTGELFF; CDR3nt: TGTGCCACCAGCAGAGTGGACACCGGGGAGCTGTTTTTT
d_gene: NA; abundance: NA; v_gene: TRBV5-1; j_gene: TRBJ2-2; CDR3aa: CASSSGTNTGELFF; CDR3nt: TGCGCCAGCAGCTCGGGGACAAACACCGGGGAGCTGTTTTTT
d_gene: TRBD2; abundance: NA; v_gene: TRBV5-6; j_gene: TRBJ2-5; CDR3aa: CASSLIRGGAPETQYF; CDR3nt: TGTGCCAGCAGCTTGATCCGCGGGGGGGCCCCAGAGACCCAGTACTTC
d_gene: NA; abundance: NA; v_gene: TRBV28; j_gene: TRBJ2-7; CDR3aa: CASSSRSMDEQYF; CDR3nt: TGTGCCAGCAGTTCCCGAAGTATGGACGAGCAGTACTTC
d_gene: NA; abundance: NA; v_gene: TRBV7-9; j_gene: TRBJ1-6; CDR3aa: CASSSLGEARSPLHF; CDR3nt: TGTGCCAGCAGCTCCCTTGGAGAGGCCCGATCACCCCTCCACTTT
d_gene: NA; abundance: NA; v_gene: TRBV7-2; j_gene: TRBJ1-2; CDR3aa: CASSPDFSISYGYTF; CDR3nt: TGTGCCAGCAGCCCTGATTTTTCCATCAGCTATGGCTACACCTTC
d_gene: NA; abundance: NA; v_gene: TRBV6-5; j_gene: TRBJ2-2; CDR3aa: CASSYVLGVGELFF; CDR3nt: TGTGCCAGCAGTTACGTGCTGGGGGTCGGGGAGCTGTTTTTT
d_gene: TRBD1; abundance: NA; v_gene: TRBV2; j_gene: TRBJ1-6; CDR3aa: CASRGDRTPNSPLHF; CDR3nt: TGTGCCAGCAGGGGGGACAGAACCCCGAATTCACCCCTCCACTTT
d_gene: TRBD1; abundance: NA; v_gene: TRBV7-8; j_gene: TRBJ1-5; CDR3aa: CASSPATGDNQPQHF; CDR3nt: TGTGCCAGCAGCCCAGCTACAGGGGACAATCAGCCCCAGCATTTT
d_gene: TRBD1; abundance: once; v_gene: TRBV16; j_gene: TRBJ1-3; CDR3aa: CASSRGTVGNTIYF; CDR3nt: TGTGCCAGCAGCCGTGGGACAGTTGGAAACACCATATATTTT
d_gene: NA; abundance: NA; v_gene: TRBV6-5; j_gene: TRBJ1-6; CDR3aa: CASTAGYSPLHF; CDR3nt: TGTGCCAGCACTGCAGGGTATTCACCCCTCCACTTT
d_gene: NA; abundance: NA; v_gene: TRBV27; j_gene: TRBJ1-6; CDR3aa: CASSSVGSGDNSPLHF; CDR3nt: TGTGCCAGCAGTTCCGTGGGTTCGGGGGATAATTCACCCCTCCACTTT
d_gene: TRBD2; abundance: NA; v_gene: TRBV7-6; j_gene: TRBJ2-7; CDR3aa: CASSSQWTSGATYEQYF; CDR3nt: TGTGCCAGCAGCTCGCAATGGACTAGCGGGGCCACCTACGAGCAGTACTTC
d_gene: NA; abundance: NA; v_gene: TRBV7-9; j_gene: TRBJ2-1; CDR3aa: CASSLQVGGEQFF; CDR3nt: TGTGCCAGCAGCCTCCAAGTGGGCGGTGAGCAGTTCTTC
d_gene: TRBD2; abundance: NA; v_gene: TRBV5-4; j_gene: TRBJ2-7; CDR3aa: CASSLEGTSGYEQYF; CDR3nt: TGTGCCAGCAGCTTGGAGGGGACTAGCGGCTACGAGCAGTACTTC
d_gene: NA; abundance: NA; v_gene: TRBV5-4; j_gene: TRBJ1-1; CDR3aa: CASTTAGMGTEAFF; CDR3nt: TGTGCCAGCACCACGGCCGGGATGGGCACTGAAGCTTTCTTT
d_gene: TRBD1; abundance: NA; v_gene: TRBV19; j_gene: TRBJ2-2; CDR3aa: CASAQGAYTGELFF; CDR3nt: TGTGCCAGTGCTCAGGGGGCTTACACCGGGGAGCTGTTTTTT
d_gene: NA; abundance: NA; v_gene: TRBV7-8; j_gene: TRBJ1-5; CDR3aa: CASSEGRSRGNQPQHF; CDR3nt: TGTGCCAGCAGCGAAGGGAGATCAAGGGGGAATCAGCCCCAGCATTTT
d_gene: TRBD1; abundance: NA; v_gene: TRBV7-9; j_gene: TRBJ1-1; CDR3aa: CASSFGQVEAFF; CDR3nt: TGTGCCAGCAGCTTCGGACAGGTTGAAGCTTTCTTT